One and the same sample provided the 25 T cell receptor beta chains below, sequenced in a study of early T cells in non-severe SARS-CoV-2 infection. TCRdb fed the 5' RACE reads into MiXCR, producing one record per CDR3 protein. The sample lists roughly 99,000 distinct CDR3 sequences; 8.5% to 14% were seen once. Sequencing input: whole blood. All receptors come from an adult who was a healthcare worker with PCR-confirmed SARS-CoV-2 infection or an uninfected control (not recorded which).

This clonotype was detected ten times or more. The chain combines TRBV5-5 with TRBJ2-1, with unresolved D. Looked up from germline, CDR1 is SGHKS and CDR2 is YYEKEE (reference sequence). The CDR3 length is 17 residues. Trimming shortened V by 1 base and J by 0 bases, and 14 bases separated the two germline ends. The CDR3, as DNA: TGTGCCAGCAGCTTGTATGGCCGCTCAAGCTCCTACAATGAGCAGTTCTTC. Residues: CASSLYGRSSSYNEQFF.

This clonotype has ten or more counts. CDR3 in amino acids: CASSRSRDRGYSGANVLTF. CDR3 bases: TGTGCCAGTAGTAGAAGCCGGGACAGGGGATATTCTGGGGCCAACGTCCTGACTTTC. The chain joins TRBV19 to TRBJ2-6; 10 nucleotides align to TRBD1. Germline trimming cut 4 bases from V and 1 base from J; bases unmatched to any gene: 10. Germline CDR1 and CDR2: LNHDA and SQIVND (reference sequence). The CDR3 totals 19 residues.

V is TRBV7-8 and J is TRBJ2-5, with 8 bases aligning to TRBD1. The CDR3 consists of 16 residues. The V gene end was trimmed by 5 bases and the J gene end by 1 base; junction bases not matched to a gene: 9. Germline V gene lookup returns CDR1 SGHVS and CDR2 FQNEAQ. CDR3 protein: CASSLNRGKFQETQYF. In nucleotides, the CDR3 is TGTGCCAGCAGCCTTAACAGGGGGAAATTCCAAGAGACCCAGTACTTC.

Ten or more counts support this clonotype. The CDR3 DNA sequence: TGTGCCAGCAGCTCCTACGTGGAGGGCCCCACTAAAAACATTCAGTACTTC. This sequence encodes CASSSYVEGPTKNIQYF. V is TRBV7-9 and J is TRBJ2-4; D is possibly TRBD2 (6 bases). The CDR3 loop spans 17 amino acids. Germline assignment: CDR1 SEHNR and CDR2 FQNEAQ (reference sequence). Trimming took off 4 bases at V and 4 bases at J, with 20 bases between the two ends.

The sample holds many counts of this clonotype. V and J are TRBV9 and TRBJ1-2, with D unclear. The V gene's germline CDR1 is SGDLS and CDR2 YYNGEE. The V end was cut by 0 bases, the J end by 6 bases, with 9 bases between. The CDR3 is made up of 13 amino acids. CDR3 coding DNA: TGTGCCAGCAGCGTAGAACAGATAAATGGCTACACCTTC. Amino acids: CASSVEQINGYTF.

The table lists this clonotype with many counts. The gene calls are TRBV20-1 and TRBJ2-7, with 7 bases matching TRBD2. V dropped 3 bases and J dropped 7; count of bases not matched to a gene: 15. Germline V lookup: CDR1 DFQATT, CDR2 SNEGSKA (reference sequence). The CDR3 contains 15 residues. CDR3 loop: CSASLGQGLFWEQYF. As DNA, the CDR3 is TGCAGTGCTAGCCTCGGGCAGGGACTATTTTGGGAGCAGTACTTC.

This clonotype occurred a few times. This rearrangement joins TRBV29-1 to TRBJ1-1; possibly TRBD1 for D (6 bases). Trimming took 7 bases from V and 0 from J, leaving 9 bases between them. Germline CDR1 reads SQVTM; CDR2 reads ANQGSEA. The CDR3 loop spans 12 amino acids. The CDR3 DNA reads TGCAGCGCCGACAGGTTGAACACTGAAGCTTTCTTT. It yields the protein CSADRLNTEAFF.

The V gene is TRBV19, the J gene TRBJ2-4, with D possibly matching TRBD1 (5 bases). The V and J ends lost 7 bases and 7 bases respectively, with 14 bases between them. CDR3 size: 13 residues. The germline CDR1 and CDR2 sequences are LNHDA and SQIVND (reference sequence). The CDR3 nucleotides read TGTGCCAGTAACAAATTACAGGAGAACATTCAGTACTTC. This gives the protein CASNKLQENIQYF.

This clonotype was seen a few times. The V gene is TRBV2, the J gene TRBJ1-1, with D perhaps TRBD1 (5 bases). Trimming cost V 7 bases and J 0 bases, with 12 bases left between them. This CDR3 has 14 amino acids. Germline V gene lookup returns CDR1 SNHLY and CDR2 FYNNEI. The CDR3 DNA reads as TGTGCCAGCATGCGGGGCCCCATGAACACTGAAGCTTTCTTT. Its protein product is CASMRGPMNTEAFF.

The genes are TRBV20-1 and TRBJ2-3; TRBD1 is a possible D gene (6 bases). V gave up 3 bases and J gave up 2 bases, with 27 bases separating them. The length of the CDR3 is 19 residues. Germline-derived CDR1 and CDR2 are DFQATT and SNEGSKA (reference sequence). The CDR3 sequence is CSASPPVGGEYFNTDTQYF. The CDR3 bases are TGCAGTGCTAGCCCTCCCGTAGGGGGAGAGTACTTTAACACAGATACGCAGTATTTT.

This clonotype was recorded many times. The genes are TRBV7-2 and TRBJ1-6; D is ambiguous. With 5 bases removed from V and 3 bases from J, the gap between germline ends came to 11 bases. In germline, CDR1 is SGHTA, CDR2 FQGNSA. The CDR3 contains 15 residues. The CDR3 is CASSRSGVYNSPLHF. As DNA, the CDR3 is TGTGCCAGCAGCCGTTCTGGGGTCTATAATTCACCCCTCCACTTT.

This clonotype was observed a handful of times. The chain links TRBV20-1 to TRBJ2-7; TRBD1 aligns across 11 bases. The ends lost 6 bases at V and 3 bases at J; junction bases unmatched: 10. Per germline, CDR1 DFQATT and CDR2 SNEGSKA (reference sequence). This CDR3 comprises 15 residues. DNA of the CDR3: TGCAGTGCCGGTCCCGGGACAGGGGGTTACTACGAGCAGTACTTC. Its translation is CSAGPGTGGYYEQYF.

The chain uses TRBV25-1 and TRBJ1-6, with D unresolved. In germline, CDR1 is MGHDK, CDR2 SYGVNS. V was trimmed by 1 base and J by 5 bases, leaving 15 bases between them. This CDR3 has 17 amino acids. The CDR3 DNA is TGTGCCAGCAGTGAATTTGAGGCAGCACTAAATAATTCACCCCTCCACTTT. Its protein product is CASSEFEAALNNSPLHF.

The chain carries TRBV10-3 and TRBJ2-1, with a tentative D call TRBD1 (6 bases). Germline V gene sequence: CDR1 ENHRY, CDR2 SYGVKD. Deletions cut 6 bases from V and 6 bases from J, with 15 bases between. The CDR3 length is 14 residues. In nucleotides, the CDR3 is TGTGCCATCAGCAAGGACAGCATCGCCAATGAGCAGTTCTTC. This gives the protein CAISKDSIANEQFF.

This chain links TRBV4-1 with TRBJ1-5; 9 nucleotides align to TRBD1. The CDR3 length is 19 residues. Germline V gene lookup returns CDR1 MGHRA and CDR2 YSYEKL. V was clipped by 0 bases and J by 6 bases; unmatched bases: 15. The CDR3 loop is CASSQDPRDRQGVSQPQHF. The CDR3 nucleotides read TGCGCCAGCAGCCAAGATCCTAGGGACCGACAGGGGGTGAGTCAGCCCCAGCATTTT.

V and J are TRBV20-1 and TRBJ1-1; 7 bases are a match to TRBD1. CDR1 is DFQATT and CDR2 is SNEGSKA in the germline V gene (reference sequence). The CDR3 totals 14 residues. Trimming cost V 1 base and J 1 base; bases outside gene matches: 3. The CDR3 coding sequence is TGCAGTGCTAGAGTTCCAGGGGGGAACACTGAAGCTTTCTTT. Translation gives CSARVPGGNTEAFF.

The rearrangement joins TRBV10-2 to TRBJ2-5; 7 positions match TRBD2. The germline V gene encodes CDR1 WSHSY and CDR2 SAAADI. The junction had 0 bases not matched to a gene; V was cut back by 0 bases and J by 5 bases. The CDR3 loop spans 13 amino acids. For the CDR3, the DNA is TGCGCCAGCAGTGAGTCGGGGGGGGAGACCCAGTACTTC. Its protein product is CASSESGGETQYF.

Only a few counts were recorded for this clonotype. V and J are TRBV6-6 and TRBJ2-1; 12 bases fit TRBD2. Trimming cost V 4 bases and J 8 bases; bases outside gene matches: 6. CDR3 length: 15 amino acids. Per germline, CDR1 MNHNY and CDR2 SVGAGI (reference sequence). The CDR3 nucleotides are TGTGCCAGCAGTTTTACTAGCGGGAGGTGGGATGAGCAGTTCTTC. It translates to CASSFTSGRWDEQFF.

This clonotype was picked up a small number of times. This chain uses TRBV9 with TRBJ1-2; D perhaps matches TRBD1 (5 bases). Germline lookup yields CDR1 SGDLS and CDR2 YYNGEE. Between the trimmed V and J ends, which lost 3 bases and 4 bases, there was a span of 13 bases. The CDR3 is 14 residues long. For the CDR3, the DNA is TGTGCCAGCAGCGCTCACACAGGTCCCTATGGCTACACCTTC. This sequence encodes CASSAHTGPYGYTF.

This clonotype was seen more than once but under ten times. V is TRBV19 and J is TRBJ1-4, with 7 bases lining up with TRBD1. This CDR3 comprises 13 residues. The V segment lost 5 bases and the J segment 5 bases; nucleotides outside the gene matches: 2. The germline V gene encodes CDR1 LNHDA and CDR2 SQIVND (reference sequence). In DNA, the CDR3 is TGTGCCAGTAGTCGACAGGGAAATGAAAAACTGTTTTTT. As protein: CASSRQGNEKLFF.

The chain links TRBV12-3 or TRBV12-4 to TRBJ1-3; the D is unclear. The CDR3 is 14 amino acids. Trimming removed 1 base from V and 0 bases from J, with 4 bases in between. This CDR3 is CASSLVFSGNTIYF. CDR3 sequence (DNA): TGTGCCAGCAGTTTAGTGTTCTCTGGAAACACCATATATTTT.

The sample holds many counts of this clonotype. DNA for the CDR3: TGTGCCAGCACCTCGGGACTCTCCTACGAGCAGTACTTC. This encodes CASTSGLSYEQYF. The chain carries TRBV28 and TRBJ2-7; D is possibly TRBD2 (6 bases). The ends were cut back, 7 bases at V and 0 bases at J, with 10 bases in the middle. CDR1 and CDR2 from the germline V gene are MDHEN and SYDVKM. The CDR3 covers 13 residues. The full variable domain, with the rest looked up from reference TRBV28 and TRBJ2-7, is DVKVTQSSRYLVKRTGEKVFLECVQDMDHENMFWYRQDPGLGLRLIYFSYDVKMKEKGDIPEGYSVSREKKERFSLILESASTNQTSMYLCASTSGLSYEQYFGPGTRLTVT.

Only a few counts were recorded for this clonotype. The chain combines TRBV27 with TRBJ2-3, with 9 bases lining up with TRBD2. The CDR3 is 18 residues long. Germline V CDR1 and CDR2: MNHEY, SMNVEV (reference sequence). Trimming at V came to 1 base and at J to 3 bases, leaving 11 bases not matched to a gene. The CDR3 coding sequence is TGTGCCAGCAGTTTATTGGGTAGCGGGAGTTTTGGGACAGATACGCAGTATTTT. Its protein product is CASSLLGSGSFGTDTQYF.

This clonotype was recorded many times. This chain links TRBV11-2 with TRBJ2-1; 7 bases line up with TRBD2. The CDR3 has 18 residues. V lost 0 bases and J lost 3; bases outside the gene matches: 11. Germline CDR1 reads SGHAT; CDR2 reads FQNNGV. CDR3 in DNA: TGTGCCAGCAGCTTAGAAGGCTCGGCTAGCGGAGTCTACAATGAGCAGTTCTTC. Amino acid sequence: CASSLEGSASGVYNEQFF. Full variable domain (rest looked up from reference TRBV11-2 and TRBJ2-1): EAGVAQSPRYKIIEKRQSVAFWCNPISGHATLYWYQQILGQGPKLLIQFQNNGVVDDSQLPKDRFSAERLKGVDSTLKIQPAKLEDSAVYLCASSLEGSASGVYNEQFFGPGTRLTVL.

This clonotype appeared many times. The chain links TRBV7-6 to TRBJ1-1, with a tentative D call TRBD1 (5 bases). This CDR3 comprises 13 residues. Between the trimmed V and J ends, which lost 0 bases and 8 bases, there was a span of 10 bases. Germline values: CDR1 SGHVS, CDR2 FNYEAQ. The DNA of the CDR3 is TGTGCCAGCAGCTTAGCGCAGGGATCCGAAGCTTTCTTT. Its translation is CASSLAQGSEAFF.